This T cell receptor (beta chain) was identified during a study of CD8 T cells in ankylosing spondylitis. Study-wide results and caveats: The study identified a TCR beta motif of several highly homologous variants that appeared characteristic of ankylosing spondylitis blood.

In regard to this clonotype: Its antigen is as yet unknown.

TCRdb passed the 5' RACE reads through MiXCR, listing each CDR3 protein once. The sample has 400,000 to 450,000 distinct CDR3 sequences, roughly 17% seen once; the top ten hold approximately 1%. This TCR was sampled from a male donor with ankylosing spondylitis. The sample comprised blood, either unsorted or a sorted T cell fraction (not recorded which).

The CDR3 region has the DNA TGTGCCAGCAGCCAGTCGCGCGCGGAACAGTACTTC. This translates into CASSQSRAEQYF. The V call is TRBV3-1, the J call TRBJ2-7; D gene uncertain. Trimming took 3 bases from V and 10 from J, leaving 13 bases between them. CDR1 is LGHDT, CDR2 YNNKEL, per germline (reference sequence). The CDR3 runs 12 residues.